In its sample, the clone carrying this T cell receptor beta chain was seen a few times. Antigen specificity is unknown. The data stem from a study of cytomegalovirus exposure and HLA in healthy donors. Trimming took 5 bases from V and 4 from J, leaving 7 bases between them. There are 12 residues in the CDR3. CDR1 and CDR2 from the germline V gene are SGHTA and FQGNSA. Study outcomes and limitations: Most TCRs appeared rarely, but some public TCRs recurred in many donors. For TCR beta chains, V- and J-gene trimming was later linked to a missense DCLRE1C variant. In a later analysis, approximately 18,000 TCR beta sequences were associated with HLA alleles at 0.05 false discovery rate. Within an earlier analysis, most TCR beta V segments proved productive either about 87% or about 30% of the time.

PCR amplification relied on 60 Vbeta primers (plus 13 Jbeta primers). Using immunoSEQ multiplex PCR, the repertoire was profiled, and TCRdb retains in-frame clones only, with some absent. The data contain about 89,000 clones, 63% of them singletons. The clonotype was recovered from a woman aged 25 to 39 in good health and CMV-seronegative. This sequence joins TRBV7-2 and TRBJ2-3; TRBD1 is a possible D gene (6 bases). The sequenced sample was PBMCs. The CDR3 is CASSQGSDTQYF. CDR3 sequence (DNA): TGTGCCAGCAGCCAGGGGTCAGATACGCAGTATTTT. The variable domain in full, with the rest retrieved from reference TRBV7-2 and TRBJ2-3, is GAGVSQSPSNKVTEKGKDVELRCDPISGHTALYWYRQSLGQGLEFLIYFQGNSAPDKSGLPSDRFSAERTGGSVSTLTIQRTQQEDSAVYLCASSQGSDTQYFGPGTRLTVL.